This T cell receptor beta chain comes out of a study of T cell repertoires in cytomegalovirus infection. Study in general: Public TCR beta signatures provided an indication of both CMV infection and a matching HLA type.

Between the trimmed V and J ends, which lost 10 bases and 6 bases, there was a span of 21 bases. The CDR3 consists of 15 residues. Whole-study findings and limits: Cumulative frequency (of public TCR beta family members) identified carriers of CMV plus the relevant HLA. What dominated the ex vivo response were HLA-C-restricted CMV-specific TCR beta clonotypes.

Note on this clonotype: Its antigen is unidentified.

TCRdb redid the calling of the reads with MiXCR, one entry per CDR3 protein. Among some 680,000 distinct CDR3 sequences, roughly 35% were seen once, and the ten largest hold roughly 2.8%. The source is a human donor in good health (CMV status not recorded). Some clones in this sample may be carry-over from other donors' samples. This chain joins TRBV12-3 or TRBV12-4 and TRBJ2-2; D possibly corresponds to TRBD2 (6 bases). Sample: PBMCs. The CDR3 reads CATRAGQGGSGELFF. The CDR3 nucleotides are TGTGCCACAAGGGCCGGGCAGGGAGGATCCGGGGAGCTGTTTTTT.